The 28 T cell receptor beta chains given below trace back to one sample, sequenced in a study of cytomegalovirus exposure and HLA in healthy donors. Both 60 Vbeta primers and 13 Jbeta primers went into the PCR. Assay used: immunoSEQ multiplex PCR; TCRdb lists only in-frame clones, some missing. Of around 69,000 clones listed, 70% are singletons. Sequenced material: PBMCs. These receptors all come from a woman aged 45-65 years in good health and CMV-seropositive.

The CDR3 region is CASRSAGKLVETQYF. In DNA form, the CDR3 reads TGTGCCAGCAGGTCCGCAGGGAAGTTGGTGGAGACCCAGTACTTC. The V call is TRBV6-5, the J call TRBJ2-5; TRBD1 is a possible D gene (5 bases). The CDR3 is 15 residues long. Looked up from germline, CDR1 is MNHEY and CDR2 is SVGAGI. V lost 6 bases and J lost 5, with 19 bases in between.

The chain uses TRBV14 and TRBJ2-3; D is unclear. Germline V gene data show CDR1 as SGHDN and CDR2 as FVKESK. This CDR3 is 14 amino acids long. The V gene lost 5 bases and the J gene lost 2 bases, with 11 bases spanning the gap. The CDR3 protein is CASSSRLSTDTQYF. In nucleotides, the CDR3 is TGTGCCAGCAGCTCTAGACTGTCCACAGATACGCAGTATTTT.

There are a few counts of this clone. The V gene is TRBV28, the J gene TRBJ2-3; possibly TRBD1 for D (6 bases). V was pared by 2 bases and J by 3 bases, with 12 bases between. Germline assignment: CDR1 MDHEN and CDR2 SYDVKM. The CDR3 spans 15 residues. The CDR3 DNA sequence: TGTGCCAGCAGTTTAACAGGGTATGGGACAGATACGCAGTATTTT. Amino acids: CASSLTGYGTDTQYF.

CDR3 nucleotide sequence: TGCGCCAGCAGTCGTTTGGCTGAGCAGTTCTTC. Encoded protein: CASSRLAEQFF. This chain links TRBV10-2 with TRBJ2-1; D is ambiguous. CDR1 is WSHSY and CDR2 is SAAADI in the germline V gene. Deletions cut 5 bases from V and 9 bases from J, with 8 bases between. The CDR3 extends over 11 amino acids.

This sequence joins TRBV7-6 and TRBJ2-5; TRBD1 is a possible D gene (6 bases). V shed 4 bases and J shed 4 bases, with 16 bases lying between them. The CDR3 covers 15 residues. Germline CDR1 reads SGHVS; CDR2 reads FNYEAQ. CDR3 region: CASSWNLGAGETQYF. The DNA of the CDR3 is TGTGCCAGCAGCTGGAACTTGGGGGCGGGAGAGACCCAGTACTTC.

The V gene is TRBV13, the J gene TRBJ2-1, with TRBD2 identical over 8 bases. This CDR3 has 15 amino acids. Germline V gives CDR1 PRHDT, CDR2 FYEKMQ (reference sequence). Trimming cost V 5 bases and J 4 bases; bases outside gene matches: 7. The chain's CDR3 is CASSIFQREYNEQFF. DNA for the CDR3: TGTGCCAGCAGCATATTCCAGCGGGAGTACAATGAGCAGTTCTTC.

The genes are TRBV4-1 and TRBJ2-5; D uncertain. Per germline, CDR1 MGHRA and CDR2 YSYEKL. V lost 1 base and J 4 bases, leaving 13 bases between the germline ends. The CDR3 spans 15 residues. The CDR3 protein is CASSQVSIGRETQYF. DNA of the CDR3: TGCGCCAGCAGCCAAGTTTCAATTGGGCGAGAGACCCAGTACTTC.

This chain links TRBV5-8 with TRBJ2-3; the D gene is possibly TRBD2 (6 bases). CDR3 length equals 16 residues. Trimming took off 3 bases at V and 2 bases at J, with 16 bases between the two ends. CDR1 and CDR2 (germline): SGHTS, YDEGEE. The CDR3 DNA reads TGTGCCAGCAGCTCGGGTGGGGGGATCAACACAGATACGCAGTATTTT. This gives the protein CASSSGGGINTDTQYF. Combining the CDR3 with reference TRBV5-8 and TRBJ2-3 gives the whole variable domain EAGVTQSPTHLIKTRGQQATLRCSPISGHTSVYWYQQALGLGLQFLLWYDEGEERNRGNFPPRFSGRQFPNYSSELNVNALELEDSALYLCASSSGGGINTDTQYFGPGTRLTVL.

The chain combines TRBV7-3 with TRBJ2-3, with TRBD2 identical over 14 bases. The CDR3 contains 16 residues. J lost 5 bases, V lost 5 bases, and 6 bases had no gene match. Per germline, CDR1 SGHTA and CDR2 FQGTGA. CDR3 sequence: CASSPRLAGGGDTQYF. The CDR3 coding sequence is TGTGCCAGCAGCCCAAGACTAGCGGGAGGGGGAGATACGCAGTATTTT.

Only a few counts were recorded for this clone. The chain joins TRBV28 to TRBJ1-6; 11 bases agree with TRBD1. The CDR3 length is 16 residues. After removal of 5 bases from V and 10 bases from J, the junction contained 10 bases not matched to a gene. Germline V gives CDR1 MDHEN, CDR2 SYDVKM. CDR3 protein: CASSRPPGQGDSPLHF. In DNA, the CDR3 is TGTGCCAGCAGTCGGCCACCGGGACAGGGGGACTCACCCCTCCACTTT. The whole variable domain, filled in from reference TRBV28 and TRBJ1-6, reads DVKVTQSSRYLVKRTGEKVFLECVQDMDHENMFWYRQDPGLGLRLIYFSYDVKMKEKGDIPEGYSVSREKKERFSLILESASTNQTSMYLCASSRPPGQGDSPLHFGNGTRLTVT.

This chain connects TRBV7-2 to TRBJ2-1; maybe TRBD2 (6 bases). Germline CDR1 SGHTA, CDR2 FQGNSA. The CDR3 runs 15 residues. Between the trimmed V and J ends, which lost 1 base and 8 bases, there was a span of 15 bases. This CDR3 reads CASSLVAGSVDEQFF. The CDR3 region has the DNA TGTGCCAGCAGCTTAGTTGCGGGATCGGTTGATGAGCAGTTCTTC.

CDR3 amino acids: CASSSNGNTIYF. The CDR3 nucleotides read TGTGCCAGTAGCTCTAATGGAAACACCATATATTTT. The V gene is TRBV19, the J gene TRBJ1-3; D not certain. CDR1 LNHDA and CDR2 SQIVND come from the germline V gene (reference sequence). V was pared by 6 bases and J by 3 bases, with 6 bases between. The CDR3 is 12 residues long.

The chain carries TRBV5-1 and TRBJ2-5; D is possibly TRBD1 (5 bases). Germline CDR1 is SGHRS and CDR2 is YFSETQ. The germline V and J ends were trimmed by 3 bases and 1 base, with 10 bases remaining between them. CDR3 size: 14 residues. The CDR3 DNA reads TGCGCCAGCAGCTCAACAGGAGCCCAAGAGACCCAGTACTTC. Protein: CASSSTGAQETQYF.

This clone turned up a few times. This CDR3 is CASSELGTGTYEQYF. The CDR3 DNA sequence: TGTGCCAGCAGTGAACTAGGGACAGGGACCTACGAGCAGTACTTC. This rearrangement joins TRBV6-1 to TRBJ2-7; 9 bases are a match to TRBD1. CDR1 MNHNS and CDR2 SASEGT come from the germline V gene. After removal of 2 bases from V and 2 bases from J, the junction contained 4 bases not matched to a gene. CDR3 length: 15 residues.

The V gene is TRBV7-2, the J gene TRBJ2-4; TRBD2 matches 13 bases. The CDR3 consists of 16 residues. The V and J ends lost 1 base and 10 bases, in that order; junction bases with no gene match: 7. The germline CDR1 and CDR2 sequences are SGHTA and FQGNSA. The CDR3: CASSLGTSGRVGIQYF. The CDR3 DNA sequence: TGTGCCAGCAGCTTAGGGACTAGCGGGAGAGTGGGGATTCAGTACTTC.

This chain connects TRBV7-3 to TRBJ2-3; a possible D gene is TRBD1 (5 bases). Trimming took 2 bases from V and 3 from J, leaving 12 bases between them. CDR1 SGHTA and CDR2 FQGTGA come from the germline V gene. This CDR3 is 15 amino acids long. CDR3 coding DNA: TGTGCCAGCAGCTTATGGGGCTCCCCTACAGATACGCAGTATTTT. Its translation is CASSLWGSPTDTQYF.

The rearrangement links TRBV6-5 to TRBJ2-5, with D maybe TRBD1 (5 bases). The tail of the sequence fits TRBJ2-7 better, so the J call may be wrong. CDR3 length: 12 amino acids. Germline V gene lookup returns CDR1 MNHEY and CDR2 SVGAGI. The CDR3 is CASSYQGYEQYF. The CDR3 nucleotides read TGTGCCAGCAGTTACCAGGGATACGAGCAGTACTTC.

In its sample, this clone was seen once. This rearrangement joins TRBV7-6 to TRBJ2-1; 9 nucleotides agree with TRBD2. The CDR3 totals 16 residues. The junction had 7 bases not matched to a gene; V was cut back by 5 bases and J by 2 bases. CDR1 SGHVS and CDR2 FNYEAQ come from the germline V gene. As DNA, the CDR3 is TGTGCCAGCAGCCCAGATAGCGGGAGAGCCTACAATGAGCAGTTCTTC. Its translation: CASSPDSGRAYNEQFF. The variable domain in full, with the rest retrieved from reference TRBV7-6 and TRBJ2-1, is GAGVSQSPRYKVTKRGQDVALRCDPISGHVSLYWYRQALGQGPEFLTYFNYEAQQDKSGLPNDRFSAERPEGSISTLTIQRTEQRDSAMYRCASSPDSGRAYNEQFFGPGTRLTVL.

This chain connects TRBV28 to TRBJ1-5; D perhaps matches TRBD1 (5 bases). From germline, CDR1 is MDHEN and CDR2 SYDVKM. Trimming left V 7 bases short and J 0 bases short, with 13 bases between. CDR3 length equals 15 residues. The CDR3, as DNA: TGTGCCAGCACCGCCCCGACAGATAGCAATCAGCCCCAGCATTTT. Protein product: CASTAPTDSNQPQHF.

The CDR3 reads CASSADRVADTQYF. The CDR3 region has the DNA TGTGCCAGCAGCGCGGACAGGGTAGCAGATACGCAGTATTTT. The chain joins TRBV12-1 to TRBJ2-3; the table's D call, TRBD1, has no DNA check behind it. TRBV12-1 is reported as a pseudogene. The CDR3 length is 14 residues.

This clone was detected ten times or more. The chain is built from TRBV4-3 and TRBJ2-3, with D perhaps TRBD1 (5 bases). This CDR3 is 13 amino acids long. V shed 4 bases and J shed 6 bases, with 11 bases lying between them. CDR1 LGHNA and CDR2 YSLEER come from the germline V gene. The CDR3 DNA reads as TGCGCCAGCAGCCTGTACAGGTCCGATACGCAGTATTTT. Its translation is CASSLYRSDTQYF.

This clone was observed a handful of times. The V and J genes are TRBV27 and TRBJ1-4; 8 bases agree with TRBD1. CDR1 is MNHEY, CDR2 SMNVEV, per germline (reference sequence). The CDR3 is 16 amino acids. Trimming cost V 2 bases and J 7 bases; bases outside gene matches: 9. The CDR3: CASSLNQGAVGEKLFF. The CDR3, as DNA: TGTGCCAGCAGTTTAAACCAGGGGGCTGTGGGTGAAAAACTGTTTTTT.

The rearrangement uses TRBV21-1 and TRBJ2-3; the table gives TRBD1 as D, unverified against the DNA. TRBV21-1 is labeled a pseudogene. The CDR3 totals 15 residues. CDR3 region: CASIPTGDKEDTQYF. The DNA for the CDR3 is TGTGCCAGCATCCCGACAGGGGATAAAGAGGATACGCAGTATTTT.

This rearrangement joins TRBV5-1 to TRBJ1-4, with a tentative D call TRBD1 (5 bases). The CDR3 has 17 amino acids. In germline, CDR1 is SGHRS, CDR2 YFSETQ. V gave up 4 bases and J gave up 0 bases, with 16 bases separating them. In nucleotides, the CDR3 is TGCGCCAGCAGCCCAATGATTGGACAAACAACTAATGAAAAACTGTTTTTT. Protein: CASSPMIGQTTNEKLFF.

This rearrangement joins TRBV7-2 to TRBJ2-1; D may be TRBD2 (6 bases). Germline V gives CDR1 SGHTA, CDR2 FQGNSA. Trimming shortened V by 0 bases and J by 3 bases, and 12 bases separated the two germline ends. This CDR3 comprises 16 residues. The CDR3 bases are TGTGCCAGCAGCTTAGCGCATGGTAGCGGCTACAATGAGCAGTTCTTC. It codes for CASSLAHGSGYNEQFF.

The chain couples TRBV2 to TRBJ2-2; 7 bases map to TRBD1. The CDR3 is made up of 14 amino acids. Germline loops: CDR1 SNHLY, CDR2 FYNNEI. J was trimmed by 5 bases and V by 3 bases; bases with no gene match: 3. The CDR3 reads CASSETGLTGELFF. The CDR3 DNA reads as TGTGCCAGCAGTGAGACAGGGCTGACCGGGGAGCTGTTTTTT.

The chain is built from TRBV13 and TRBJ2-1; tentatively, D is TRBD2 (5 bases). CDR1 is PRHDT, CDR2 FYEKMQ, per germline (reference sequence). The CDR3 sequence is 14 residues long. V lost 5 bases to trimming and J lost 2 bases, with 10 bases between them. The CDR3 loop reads CASSSGQAYNEQFF. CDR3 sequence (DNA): TGTGCCAGCAGCAGCGGCCAGGCCTACAATGAGCAGTTCTTC.

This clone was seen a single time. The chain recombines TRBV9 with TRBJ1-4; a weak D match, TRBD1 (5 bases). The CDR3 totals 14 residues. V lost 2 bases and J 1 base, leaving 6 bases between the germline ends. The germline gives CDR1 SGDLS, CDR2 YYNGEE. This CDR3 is CASSVGGTNEKLFF. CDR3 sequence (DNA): TGTGCCAGCAGCGTCGGGGGAACTAATGAAAAACTGTTTTTT.